This T cell receptor (beta chain) was captured by sequencing in a study of cytomegalovirus exposure and HLA in healthy donors. Whole-study findings and limits: Later analysis identified a missense DCLRE1C variant that was linked to TCR beta V- and J-gene trimming.

Comment on this clone: Antigen: not known.

CDR1 and CDR2 (germline): MDHEN, SYDVKM. CDR3 size: 15 residues. After removal of 6 bases from V and 4 bases from J, the junction contained 8 bases not matched to a gene. Use of 60 Vbeta and 13 Jbeta primers characterized the PCR. Profiled with immunoSEQ multiplex PCR; TCRdb holds only in-frame clones, not every one. The profile shows 150,000 to 200,000 clones, roughly 79% of them singletons. The receptor was derived from a young man in good health and CMV-seronegative. The material sequenced was PBMCs. The J gene is TRBJ2-2, the V gene TRBV28; 7 bases agree with TRBD2. The CDR3 region has the DNA TGTGCCAGCAGCTTGGGACTATCGGGCACCGGGGAGCTGTTTTTT. Its translation is CASSLGLSGTGELFF.